One and the same sample provided the 3 T cell receptor beta chains below, sequenced in a study of blood T cell repertoires in COVID-19. TCRdb's copy holds only in-frame clones and misses some; the assay was immunoSEQ multiplex PCR. This sample has around 26,000 clones; around 93% occur once, and the top ten carry around 2.8%. Sequenced sample: peripheral blood. Every receptor here comes from a human donor in a cohort sampled during active COVID-19.

The chain carries TRBV6-4 and TRBJ1-4; maybe TRBD1 (5 bases). The CDR3 loop spans 15 amino acids. Germline CDR1 is MRHNA and CDR2 is SNTAGT. The V gene lost 3 bases and the J gene lost 0 bases, with 8 bases spanning the gap. The CDR3 reads CASSEDTSTNEKLFF. DNA for the CDR3: TGTGCCAGCAGTGAGGACACTTCAACTAATGAAAAACTGTTTTTT.

This clone was seen a single time. V is TRBV19 and J is TRBJ2-5, with D maybe TRBD2 (5 bases). V lost 3 bases and J 4 bases, leaving 15 bases between the germline ends. Germline CDR1 and CDR2: LNHDA and SQIVND (reference sequence). CDR3 length: 15 residues. The CDR3 nucleotides are TGTGCCAGTAGTATCTTAATCGGGGTAGGAGAGACCCAGTACTTC. Translated: CASSILIGVGETQYF.

The chain couples TRBV13 to TRBJ2-2; perhaps TRBD2 as D (6 bases). This CDR3 has 14 residues. The V gene lost 6 bases and the J gene lost 5 bases, with 13 bases spanning the gap. Germline V gene lookup returns CDR1 PRHDT and CDR2 FYEKMQ (reference sequence). The CDR3 sequence: CASRRRDLTGELFF. The CDR3 coding sequence is TGTGCCAGCAGAAGGAGGGACTTGACCGGGGAGCTGTTTTTT.